Each of the 16 T cell receptor beta chains below was sequenced from the same sample in a study of control samples from healthy donors and cancer patients. Profiling relied on immunoSEQ multiplex PCR, and the TCRdb table lists in-frame clones only, not all of them. This sample has 100,000 to 120,000 clones; about four fifths occur once, and the top ten carry 13%. Material for sequencing was blood. Receptors originate from a woman aged 50 to 60 in good health.

The chain uses TRBV19 and TRBJ1-2; the D is unclear. CDR1 and CDR2 (germline): LNHDA, SQIVND (reference sequence). Trimming cost V 3 bases and J 7 bases, with 18 bases left between them. There are 15 residues in the CDR3. This CDR3 reads CASSMMSVWGAGYTF. CDR3 DNA sequence: TGTGCCAGTAGTATGATGTCGGTTTGGGGAGCTGGCTACACCTTC.

V gene TRBV3-1 (or the pseudogene TRBV3-2) combines with J gene TRBJ2-2, with D unresolved. V gave up 2 bases and J gave up 4 bases, with 8 bases separating them. Germline CDR1 is LGHDT and CDR2 is YNNKEL (reference sequence). This CDR3 contains 14 residues. CDR3 DNA sequence: TGTGCCAGCAGCCAACTGCGCAGCACCGGGGAGCTGTTTTTT. It codes for CASSQLRSTGELFF.

The genes are TRBV6-2 or TRBV6-3 and TRBJ1-6; possibly TRBD1 for D (6 bases). The CDR3 is 15 residues long. Germline V lookup: CDR1 MNHEY, CDR2 SVGEGT. V gave up 5 bases and J gave up 6 bases, with 14 bases separating them. The CDR3 region is CASSGWTEGNSPLHF. The CDR3 DNA is TGTGCCAGCAGTGGGTGGACAGAGGGTAATTCACCCCTCCACTTT.

The V and J genes are TRBV3-1 (or the pseudogene TRBV3-2) and TRBJ1-6; 7 positions match TRBD1. Looked up from germline, CDR1 is LGHDT and CDR2 is YNNKEL (reference sequence). This CDR3 has 17 amino acids. The J segment lost 10 bases and the V segment lost 0 bases, leaving 12 bases of the junction unmatched. For the CDR3, the DNA is TGTGCCAGCAGCCAAGATTTACCCGGGACAGTAGAATCACCCCTCCACTTT. Amino acid sequence: CASSQDLPGTVESPLHF.

The rearrangement links TRBV2 to TRBJ2-1; the D gene is possibly TRBD2 (6 bases). CDR3 length: 19 amino acids. The ends were cut back, 1 base at V and 0 bases at J, with 19 bases in the middle. The germline CDR1 and CDR2 sequences are SNHLY and FYNNEI. The CDR3 here is CASSEGWPSAGSSYNEQFF. CDR3 in DNA: TGTGCCAGCAGTGAAGGGTGGCCCTCAGCGGGCAGCTCCTACAATGAGCAGTTCTTC.

The rearrangement joins TRBV24-1 to TRBJ1-5; D remains unclear. This CDR3 comprises 13 residues. Deletions cut 6 bases from V and 2 bases from J, with 7 bases between. Germline V gene lookup returns CDR1 KGHDR and CDR2 SFDVKD. The CDR3 is CATSTHGNQPQHF. The CDR3 bases are TGTGCCACCAGTACCCATGGCAATCAGCCCCAGCATTTT.

The chain carries TRBV7-3 and TRBJ2-1, with TRBD1 as a possible D gene (5 bases). V dropped 5 bases and J dropped 8 bases, with 13 bases sitting between them. The CDR3 runs 13 residues. Germline lookup yields CDR1 SGHTA and CDR2 FQGTGA. In nucleotides, the CDR3 is TGTGCCAGCAGCCAGGGAAGGGGCGATGAGCAGTTCTTC. The encoded protein is CASSQGRGDEQFF. The entire variable domain, with the rest obtained from reference TRBV7-3 and TRBJ2-1, is as follows: GAGVSQTPSNKVTEKGKYVELRCDPISGHTALYWYRQSLGQGPEFLIYFQGTGAADDSGLPNDRFFAVRPEGSVSTLKIQRTERGDSAVYLCASSQGRGDEQFFGPGTRLTVL.

This chain connects TRBV12-5 to TRBJ2-4, with unresolved D. Germline CDR1 reads LGHNT; CDR2 reads FRNRAP. The CDR3 loop spans 18 amino acids. V shed 4 bases and J shed 0 bases, with 19 bases lying between them. In DNA, the CDR3 is TGTGCTAGTGGTTCGGTACGGGCGGTAAGGCTAGCCAAAAACATTCAGTACTTC. Amino acids: CASGSVRAVRLAKNIQYF. Full variable domain (missing parts from reference TRBV12-5 and TRBJ2-4): DARVTQTPRHKVTEMGQEVTMRCQPILGHNTVFWYRQTMMQGLELLAYFRNRAPLDDSGMPKDRFSAEMPDATLATLKIQPSEPRDSAVYFCASGSVRAVRLAKNIQYFGAGTRLSVL.

This chain connects TRBV10-3 to TRBJ2-3, with D uncertain. CDR1 is ENHRY and CDR2 is SYGVKD in the germline V gene. The V end lost 3 bases, the J end lost 1 base, and 11 bases lay between the germline ends. The length of the CDR3 is 15 residues. CDR3: CAISERFPRTDTQYF. The CDR3 bases are TGTGCCATCAGTGAAAGGTTCCCACGCACAGATACGCAGTATTTT.

This sequence joins TRBV3-1 (or the pseudogene TRBV3-2) and TRBJ2-1, with D uncertain. The CDR3 consists of 13 residues. V lost 0 bases, J lost 15 bases, and 15 bases lay in between. CDR1 is LGHDT and CDR2 is YNNKEL in the germline V gene (reference sequence). Here the CDR3 reads CASSQDPAAPRFF. The CDR3 DNA reads TGTGCCAGCAGCCAAGATCCGGCGGCCCCACGGTTCTTC.

The sample holds one count of this clone. This rearrangement joins TRBV2 to TRBJ2-7; no definite D call. There are 13 residues in the CDR3. The germline V and J ends were trimmed by 8 bases and 5 bases, with 16 bases remaining between them. Per germline, CDR1 SNHLY and CDR2 FYNNEI. This chain's CDR3 is CASHESGRDEQYF. DNA for the CDR3: TGTGCCAGCCATGAGTCTGGTCGGGACGAGCAGTACTTC.

The chain uses TRBV11-2 and TRBJ2-5; D is possibly TRBD1 (6 bases). Germline CDR1 is SGHAT and CDR2 is FQNNGV. CDR3 size: 15 residues. V lost 0 bases, J lost 4 bases, and 12 bases lay in between. Here the CDR3 DNA reads TGTGCCAGCAGCTTAGATCACAGGGTGTCAGAGACCCAGTACTTC. This sequence encodes CASSLDHRVSETQYF.

This clone is a singleton in its sample. V gene TRBV30 combines with J gene TRBJ1-2; maybe TRBD1 (5 bases). Trimming took 4 bases from V and 5 from J, leaving 17 bases between them. Germline values: CDR1 GTSNPN, CDR2 SVGIG (reference sequence). The CDR3 runs to 14 residues. The CDR3 region is CAWTYGGNRYGYTF. The DNA for the CDR3 is TGTGCCTGGACCTACGGGGGAAATAGGTATGGCTACACCTTC.

V is TRBV7-6 and J is TRBJ2-1, with 9 bases matching TRBD1. With V trimmed by 9 bases and J by 5 bases, 11 bases remained unmatched. The CDR3 runs to 15 residues. The germline V gene has CDR1 SGHVS and CDR2 FNYEAQ. This CDR3 reads CASSFGTGNHNEQFF. Written as DNA, the CDR3 is TGTGCCAGTTCCTTCGGGACAGGGAATCACAATGAGCAGTTCTTC.

The rearrangement links TRBV5-4 to TRBJ1-2; D gene unclear. Germline loops: CDR1 SGHNT, CDR2 YYREEE (reference sequence). The ends were cut back, 4 bases at V and 7 bases at J, with 14 bases in the middle. The CDR3 runs 13 residues. In nucleotides, the CDR3 is TGTGCCAGCAGCAGATCGACGGTGGGTGGCTACACCTTC. As protein: CASSRSTVGGYTF.

The V gene is TRBV6-5, the J gene TRBJ1-2, with D perhaps TRBD1 (6 bases). Germline V gene lookup returns CDR1 MNHEY and CDR2 SVGAGI. The CDR3 length is 13 residues. Trimming cost V 7 bases and J 4 bases, with 13 bases left between them. CDR3 DNA sequence: TGTGCCAGCACGGGACAAAACCTCTATGGCTACACCTTC. It is translated as CASTGQNLYGYTF.